The rows below give T cell receptor beta chains drawn from one sample of a study of shared clonotypes between healthy human individuals. Assay used: immunoSEQ multiplex PCR; TCRdb lists only in-frame clones, some missing. In the table there are millions of clones, roughly 92% of which are singletons. The sequenced sample consisted of naive CD4+ T cells sorted from blood. These receptors were taken from a man aged 18 to 29 in good health. The CDR3 runs from the conserved cysteine through the conserved F or W. A D gene is named only where the DNA matches it firmly. Clone size is not always given. Where it is, it says once, few, many or a class for expanded clones.

length	D	V	size	J	DNA	CDR3
16	TRBD1	TRBV2	-	TRBJ2-1	TGTGCCAGCAGTGTTGGCGGGACAGGGCATAAGAATGAGCAGTTCTTC	CASSVGGTGHKNEQFF
15	-	TRBV7-9	-	TRBJ1-1	TGTGCCAGCAGTTGGTTCTTGCCCATGAACACTGAAGCTTTCTTT	CASSWFLPMNTEAFF
15	TRBD1	TRBV18	-	TRBJ1-2	TGTGCCAGCTCTCGCGACAGGGATCTAGGCTATGGCTACACCTTC	CASSRDRDLGYGYTF
12	-	TRBV19	-	TRBJ1-1	TGTGCCAGTAGTATAGAGGGACTGGAAGCTTTCTTT	CASSIEGLEAFF
19	-	TRBV6-1	-	TRBJ2-6	TGTGCCAGCAGGGAATCCAGGCGATTGGCAGGGTCTGGGGCCAACGTCCTGACTTTC	CASRESRRLAGSGANVLTF
14	-	TRBV27	once	TRBJ2-5	TGTGCCAGCAGGCCCAGAGGACAGCAAGAGACCCAGTACTTC	CASRPRGQQETQYF
13	TRBD1	TRBV28	-	TRBJ1-1	TGTGCCAGCAGCCGGACAGGGAACACTGAAGCTTTCTTT	CASSRTGNTEAFF
14	-	TRBV5-1	-	TRBJ2-3	TGCGCCAGCAGCTGGGGCTACGCACCAGATACGCAGTATTTT	CASSWGYAPDTQYF
16	TRBD2	TRBV7-9	-	TRBJ2-3	TGTGCCAGCAGCTTAACGCCGGGAGGGGACTCAGATACGCAGTATTTT	CASSLTPGGDSDTQYF
17	TRBD1	TRBV18	-	TRBJ2-5	TGTGCCAGCTCACCATCCGGGACAGGGGGCGGTCAAGAGACCCAGTACTTC	CASSPSGTGGGQETQYF
15	TRBD1	TRBV6-5	-	TRBJ1-1	TGTGCCAGCAGTACTGGACAGGGGGCCGTAAGTGAAGCTTTCTTT	CASSTGQGAVSEAFF
12	TRBD1	TRBV10-3	-	TRBJ2-1	TGTGCCACCACTACAGGGGACAATGAGCAGTTCTTC	CATTTGDNEQFF
15	-	TRBV6-1	-	TRBJ2-3	TGTGCCAGCAGTGAGTTAGGGACTAGCACAGATACGCAGTATTTT	CASSELGTSTDTQYF
15	-	TRBV7-3	-	TRBJ2-1	TGTGCCAGCAGCTTAGGGGGGCCCTCCTACAATGAGCAGTTCTTC	CASSLGGPSYNEQFF
14	TRBD1	TRBV28	-	TRBJ2-3	TGTGCCAGCAGTCCCCACGGGACAGCAGATACGCAGTATTTT	CASSPHGTADTQYF
16	-	TRBV6-6	-	TRBJ2-3	TGTGCCAGCAGTTACTCGATCGGGGTGGGCGCAGATACGCAGTATTTT	CASSYSIGVGADTQYF